The rows below give T cell receptor beta chains drawn from one sample of a study of regulatory T cells in long-lasting Graves disease. Via MiXCR, TCRdb re-called the multiplex PCR reads, giving one row per CDR3 protein. This sample has 430,000 or so distinct CDR3 sequences, with around 20% found just once. The material was peripheral blood mononuclear cells (PBMCs), obtained when the disease was refractory, from a patient treated with antithyroid drugs. The receptors shown here come from a female donor with Graves disease. Each CDR3 is given with its conserved first and last residue. A D gene is named only where the DNA matches it firmly. Only some rows state a clone size, as once, few, many or a class for expanded clones.

V: TRBV20-1
size: -
D: TRBD2
J: TRBJ2-7
DNA: TGCAGTGCTAGACCGTTACAACTAGCGGCCCTCGAGCAGTACTTC
CDR3: CSARPLQLAALEQYF

V: TRBV12-3/TRBV12-4
size: many
D: -
J: TRBJ1-5
DNA: TGTGCCAGCAGTATACAGGGTCGACATCAGCCCCAGCATTTT
CDR3: CASSIQGRHQPQHF

V: TRBV10-2
size: few
D: -
J: TRBJ2-7
DNA: TGCGCCAGCAGCGAAACCTCTACGTCAGCCTACGAGCAGTACTTC
CDR3: CASSETSTSAYEQYF

V: TRBV9
size: few
D: -
J: TRBJ2-7
DNA: TGTGCCAGCAGCGTAGACGAGGTTTCCTACGAGCAGTACTTC
CDR3: CASSVDEVSYEQYF

V: TRBV2
size: -
D: -
J: TRBJ1-5
DNA: TGTGCCAGCAGTAAGGACATCCTGATGGATAATCAGCTCCAGCATTTT
CDR3: CASSKDILMDNQLQHF

V: TRBV27
size: few
D: -
J: TRBJ2-2
DNA: TGTGCCAGCAGTTTATCGACAGGAAACACCGGGGAGCTGTTTTTT
CDR3: CASSLSTGNTGELFF

V: TRBV7-2
size: many
D: TRBD2
J: TRBJ2-7
DNA: TGTGCCAGCAGCTTAGCCCTAGCGGAGAGCTCCTACGAGCAGTACTTC
CDR3: CASSLALAESSYEQYF

V: TRBV7-8
size: -
D: -
J: TRBJ1-6
DNA: TGTGCCAGCAGCTTAGCGGGGGCAGTCGGGGACTCACCCCTCCACTTT
CDR3: CASSLAGAVGDSPLHF

V: TRBV20-1
size: -
D: -
J: TRBJ1-5
DNA: TGCAGTGCTAGTGCCGGGTTGGACGGGAGGCCCCAGCATTTT
CDR3: CSASAGLDGRPQHF

V: TRBV20-1
size: -
D: -
J: TRBJ1-4
DNA: TGCAGTGCTAGAGGGGACCGGGAAAAACTGTTTTTT
CDR3: CSARGDREKLFF

V: TRBV19
size: many
D: -
J: TRBJ1-1
DNA: TGTGCCAGTACACCGGGGACAACCAACACTGAAGCTTTCTTT
CDR3: CASTPGTTNTEAFF

V: TRBV19
size: many
D: -
J: TRBJ1-2
DNA: TGTGCCAGTAGCCCCTCCCGGGATTATGGCTACACCTTC
CDR3: CASSPSRDYGYTF

V: TRBV6-1
size: -
D: -
J: TRBJ1-6
DNA: TGTGCCAGCAGCCCGGGACAACTTAATTCACCCCTCCACTTT
CDR3: CASSPGQLNSPLHF

V: TRBV5-4
size: -
D: TRBD1
J: TRBJ1-1
DNA: TGTGCCAGCAGCGTAGCCCCCGGGACAGGGCGGACTGAAGCTTTCTTT
CDR3: CASSVAPGTGRTEAFF

V: TRBV20-1
size: many
D: -
J: TRBJ1-1
DNA: TGCAGTGCTCCACGGGTTCGATTCCCTGAAGCTTTCTTT
CDR3: CSAPRVRFPEAFF

V: TRBV5-1
size: -
D: -
J: TRBJ2-3
DNA: TGCGCCAGCAGCTTCCTAGCGCCACTAGCTCTCAGCACAGATACGCAGTATTTT
CDR3: CASSFLAPLALSTDTQYF

V: TRBV5-1
size: many
D: TRBD1
J: TRBJ1-1
DNA: TGCGCCAGCAGCAAAACCGGGACAGGGGCCACTGAAGCTTTCTTT
CDR3: CASSKTGTGATEAFF

V: TRBV7-9
size: -
D: TRBD2
J: TRBJ2-2
DNA: TGTGCCAGCAGCAAGACTAGCGGGAACACCGGGGAGCTGTTTTTT
CDR3: CASSKTSGNTGELFF

V: TRBV5-1
size: -
D: TRBD1
J: TRBJ2-2
DNA: TGCGCCAGCAGTCAAAGACCGGGACAGGGGCTCACCGGGGAGCTGTTTTTT
CDR3: CASSQRPGQGLTGELFF

V: TRBV2
size: many
D: TRBD1
J: TRBJ1-1
DNA: TGTGCCAGCAGGAGAGGACAGGGTGTATTCAGTGAAGCTTTCTTT
CDR3: CASRRGQGVFSEAFF

V: TRBV19
size: -
D: TRBD1
J: TRBJ1-1
DNA: TGTGCCAGTACCACGGGACAGTCGAACACTGAAGCTTTCTTT
CDR3: CASTTGQSNTEAFF

V: TRBV7-9
size: -
D: -
J: TRBJ2-7
DNA: TGTGCCAGCAGCCACGACGGACGCTCCTACGAGCAGTACTTC
CDR3: CASSHDGRSYEQYF

V: TRBV11-2
size: many
D: -
J: TRBJ1-5
DNA: TGTGCCAGCAGCCAGAGGGGGGGCCGGGGAAATCAGCCCCAGCATTTT
CDR3: CASSQRGGRGNQPQHF

V: TRBV5-1
size: once
D: -
J: TRBJ1-1
DNA: TGCGCCAGCAGCCTACAGGGCCCAAATCCGAACACTGAAGCTTTCTTT
CDR3: CASSLQGPNPNTEAFF

V: TRBV28
size: many
D: -
J: TRBJ2-5
DNA: TGTGCCAGCAGTTCCTCGTCCGGCAGTAACATTCAAGAGACCCAGTACTTC
CDR3: CASSSSSGSNIQETQYF

V: TRBV5-1
size: many
D: TRBD1
J: TRBJ1-4
DNA: TGCGCCAGCAGCCGCCTCGGGACAGCTAATGAAAAACTGTTTTTT
CDR3: CASSRLGTANEKLFF

V: TRBV2
size: many
D: -
J: TRBJ2-7
DNA: TGTGCCAGCAGTGAACTCGGGAGCTACGAGCAGTACTTC
CDR3: CASSELGSYEQYF

V: TRBV28
size: few
D: -
J: TRBJ1-3
DNA: TGTGCCAGCAGCGGGAGTTTGTCTGGAAACACCATATATTTT
CDR3: CASSGSLSGNTIYF

V: TRBV11-2
size: few
D: -
J: TRBJ2-7
DNA: TGCGCCAGCAGCTCCTTCAGGGACAACTACGAGCAGTACTTC
CDR3: CASSSFRDNYEQYF

V: TRBV3-1
size: -
D: -
J: TRBJ1-4
DNA: TGTGCCAGCAGCGCAACTAGTGAAAAACTGTTTTTT
CDR3: CASSATSEKLFF

V: TRBV5-1
size: many
D: -
J: TRBJ1-6
DNA: TGCGCCAGCAGAAACGAGGATGGCTCACCCCTCCACTTT
CDR3: CASRNEDGSPLHF

V: TRBV6-1
size: few
D: -
J: TRBJ2-5
DNA: TGTGCCAGCAAGACGGAACAGTACCAAGAGACCCAGTACTTC
CDR3: CASKTEQYQETQYF

V: TRBV28
size: many
D: -
J: TRBJ1-2
DNA: TGTGCCAGCAGTTTACCACAACAGGGCCAGAGTGGCTACACCTTC
CDR3: CASSLPQQGQSGYTF

V: TRBV6-2/TRBV6-3
size: -
D: -
J: TRBJ2-5
DNA: TGTGCCAGCAGTAGGTCCATAGGCCGCCCGGAGACCCAGTACTTC
CDR3: CASSRSIGRPETQYF

V: TRBV6-1
size: many
D: -
J: TRBJ2-5
DNA: TGTGCCAGCAACGACTGGGGTCAAGAGACCCAGTACTTC
CDR3: CASNDWGQETQYF

V: TRBV3-1
size: many
D: -
J: TRBJ2-5
DNA: TGTGCCAGCAGCCCCGGTGACAGTGGGGAGACCCAGTACTTC
CDR3: CASSPGDSGETQYF

V: TRBV6-1
size: few
D: -
J: TRBJ1-4
DNA: TGTGCCATATCAACAGGGTCTTCGCGCGGAAAACTGTTTTTT
CDR3: CAISTGSSRGKLFF

V: TRBV20-1
size: -
D: -
J: TRBJ1-5
DNA: TGCAGTGCTAGGGAGCCAGGGTGGGTTCAGCCCCAGCATTTT
CDR3: CSAREPGWVQPQHF

V: TRBV20-1
size: many
D: -
J: TRBJ2-5
DNA: TGCAGTACCTCTCGTTTCAGTCAAGAGACCCAGTACTTC
CDR3: CSTSRFSQETQYF

V: TRBV6-9
size: many
D: -
J: TRBJ2-7
DNA: TGTGCCAGCAGTTACTCAGCTGGATCCTACGAGCAGTACTTC
CDR3: CASSYSAGSYEQYF

V: TRBV5-1
size: many
D: TRBD1
J: TRBJ1-4
DNA: TGCGCCAGCAGCCACCGGGACAGTCTTAATGAAAAACTGTTTTTT
CDR3: CASSHRDSLNEKLFF

V: TRBV20-1
size: -
D: -
J: TRBJ1-4
DNA: TGCAGTGCTTTGGGGGGCTCCCATGCAACTAATGAAAAACTGCTTTTT
CDR3: CSALGGSHATNEKLLF

V: TRBV6-1
size: few
D: TRBD1
J: TRBJ1-2
DNA: TGTGCCAGCAGCCTCACAGGGGTACTTCACTATGGCTACACCTTC
CDR3: CASSLTGVLHYGYTF

V: TRBV15
size: many
D: -
J: TRBJ1-2
DNA: TGTGCCACCAGCTCACAGTCTAACTATGGCTACACCTTC
CDR3: CATSSQSNYGYTF

V: TRBV3-1
size: few
D: TRBD2
J: TRBJ2-7
DNA: TGTGCCAGCAGTCCGGGGGGGAGATCATCCTACGAGCAGTACTTC
CDR3: CASSPGGRSSYEQYF

V: TRBV18
size: many
D: TRBD1
J: TRBJ1-2
DNA: TGTGCCAGCTCACCCATTGAGGGGGCCGGCTATGGCTACACCTTC
CDR3: CASSPIEGAGYGYTF

V: TRBV6-5
size: many
D: -
J: TRBJ1-2
DNA: TGTGCCAGCAGTTCCGGAGCTACTAACTATGGCTACACCTTC
CDR3: CASSSGATNYGYTF

V: TRBV10-2
size: many
D: -
J: TRBJ2-5
DNA: TGCGCCAGCAGCGGGGACTCCATAGGGACCCAGTACTTC
CDR3: CASSGDSIGTQYF

V: TRBV29-1
size: many
D: TRBD1
J: TRBJ1-1
DNA: TGCAGCGTTGCCCGACAGGGAAAAACTGAAGCTTTCTTT
CDR3: CSVARQGKTEAFF

V: TRBV11-2
size: many
D: -
J: TRBJ1-5
DNA: TGTGCCAGCAGCTTAGATCAAAGGGTCCCCCCCCCTCAGCCCCAGCATTTT
CDR3: CASSLDQRVPPPQPQHF